The 9 T cell receptor beta chains below come from one sample, sequenced in a study of PD-L1 blockade in urothelial cancer (dated by TCRdb to the late 2010s). What the time point label conveys for this sample: peripheral blood 6 weeks after treatment start. Library preparation used the immunoSEQ multiplex PCR assay. TCRdb's version of the immuneACCESS table is confined to in-frame rearrangements and falls short of the full clone set. An unresolved V gene accounts for under half of the shortfall where checked; the remainder is of unknown origin. The sample table lists 20,000 to 25,000 clones, around 91% of them with a count of one. The ten largest clones add up to about 10% of the sample. Specimen: PBMCs, collected around atezolizumab (anti-PD-L1) treatment. These TCRs come from a woman aged 55-70 years with urothelial cancer.

This clone was counted a single time. The chain has TRBV10-2 and TRBJ2-3, with 7 bases identical to TRBD1. Trimming took 7 bases from V and 3 from J; bases not matched to a gene: 10. CDR3 length: 15 amino acids. Per the germline V gene, CDR1 is WSHSY and CDR2 is SAAADI. CDR3 sequence (DNA): TGCGCCAGCATAACCCCAGGGGGTAGGACAGATACGCAGTATTTT. It is translated as CASITPGGRTDTQYF.

This clone came up once. The chain has TRBV6-4 and TRBJ2-3, with 7 bases aligning to TRBD2. CDR3 size: 16 residues. Germline V lookup: CDR1 MRHNA, CDR2 SNTAGT. After removal of 2 bases from V and 5 bases from J, the junction contained 10 bases not matched to a gene. The CDR3 nucleotides are TGTGCCAGCAGTGACGGGGGGAGGGCCGATGAAGATACGCAGTATTTT. Translation: CASSDGGRADEDTQYF.

V and J are TRBV19 and TRBJ2-7; D gene uncertain. The CDR3 length is 15 residues. Germline CDR1 LNHDA, CDR2 SQIVND (reference sequence). The germline V and J ends were trimmed by 3 bases and 0 bases, with 12 bases remaining between them. CDR3 amino acids: CASSIKVSISYEQYF. DNA of the CDR3: TGTGCCAGTAGTATTAAGGTTAGCATCTCCTACGAGCAGTACTTC.

This clone has only one observation. The CDR3 nucleotides are TGTGCCAGCAGCGGAAGACAGGGTTTTGGTTCACCCCTCCACTTT. It codes for CASSGRQGFGSPLHF. The rearrangement joins TRBV9 to TRBJ1-6; 7 bases agree with TRBD1. This CDR3 region has 15 residues. With V trimmed by 3 bases and J by 9 bases, 9 bases remained unmatched. Germline V gene data show CDR1 as SGDLS and CDR2 as YYNGEE.

The rearrangement uses TRBV19 and TRBJ2-3; a weak D match, TRBD2 (5 bases). This CDR3 region has 13 residues. Trimming cost V 5 bases and J 5 bases, with 11 bases left between them. Germline CDR1 reads LNHDA; CDR2 reads SQIVND (reference sequence). The CDR3 sequence: CASSPGERDTQYF. CDR3 in DNA: TGTGCCAGTAGTCCCGGGGAGCGAGATACGCAGTATTTT. Based on the CDR3 plus reference TRBV19 and TRBJ2-3, the full variable domain is DGGITQSPKYLFRKEGQNVTLSCEQNLNHDAMYWYRQDPGQGLRLIYYSQIVNDFQKGDIAEGYSVSREKKESFPLTVTSAQKNPTAFYLCASSPGERDTQYFGPGTRLTVL.

About this clone: The germline gene is not matched at one end of the junction; a read error may be the cause. J is TRBJ1-4 and V is TRBV4-2; TRBD1 is a possible D gene (6 bases). Germline V gene data show CDR1 as LGHNA and CDR2 as YNFKEQ. CDR3 length equals 12 residues. DNA of the CDR3: TGTGCCAGCAGCCGCCAACAGGGCCATAGGATTTTT. The encoded protein is CASSRQQGHRIF.

This rearrangement joins TRBV5-8 to TRBJ2-7, with a weak D call TRBD2 (6 bases). Trimming shortened V by 1 base and J by 3 bases, and 14 bases separated the two germline ends. Germline V gene data show CDR1 as SGHTS and CDR2 as YDEGEE. CDR3 size: 15 residues. CDR3 protein: CASSLMEGFGYEQYF. CDR3 DNA sequence: TGTGCCAGCAGCTTGATGGAGGGATTTGGCTACGAGCAGTACTTC.

The gene calls are TRBV7-4 and TRBJ2-7, with D perhaps TRBD1 (6 bases). Germline CDR1 is SGHVT and CDR2 is SQSDAQ. Between the trimmed V and J ends, which lost 7 bases and 4 bases, there was a span of 20 bases. The CDR3 has 15 amino acids. CDR3 sequence reads: CASTKYDRTHYEQYF. Written as DNA, the CDR3 is TGTGCCAGCACCAAATATGACAGGACGCATTACGAGCAGTACTTC.

V and J are TRBV10-1 and TRBJ1-4; D is undetermined. Trimming removed 4 bases from V and 3 bases from J, with 6 bases in between. This CDR3 contains 13 residues. Looked up from germline, CDR1 is WNHNN and CDR2 is SYGVQD (reference sequence). CDR3 protein: CASSGGSNEKLFF. Here the CDR3 DNA reads TGCGCCAGCAGTGGCGGGTCTAATGAAAAACTGTTTTTT.